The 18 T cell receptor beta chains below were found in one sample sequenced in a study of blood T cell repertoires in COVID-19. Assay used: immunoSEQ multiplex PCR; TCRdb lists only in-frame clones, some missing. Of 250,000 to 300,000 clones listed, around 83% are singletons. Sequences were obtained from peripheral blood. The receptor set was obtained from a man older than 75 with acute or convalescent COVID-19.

Here the CDR3 reads CASSRGRSPSGYTF. The CDR3 DNA reads as TGTGCCAGCAGTCGAGGGAGGAGTCCCTCTGGCTACACCTTC. The chain combines TRBV6-5 with TRBJ1-2; D unresolved. Looked up from germline, CDR1 is MNHEY and CDR2 is SVGAGI. The CDR3 has 14 residues. Between the trimmed V and J ends, which lost 5 bases and 7 bases, there was a span of 17 bases.

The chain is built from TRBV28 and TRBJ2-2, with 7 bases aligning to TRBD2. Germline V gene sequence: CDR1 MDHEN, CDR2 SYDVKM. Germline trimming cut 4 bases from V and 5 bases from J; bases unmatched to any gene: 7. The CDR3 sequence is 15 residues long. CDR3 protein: CASSSAGAGTGELFF. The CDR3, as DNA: TGTGCCAGCAGTTCCGCGGGAGCAGGTACCGGGGAGCTGTTTTTT.

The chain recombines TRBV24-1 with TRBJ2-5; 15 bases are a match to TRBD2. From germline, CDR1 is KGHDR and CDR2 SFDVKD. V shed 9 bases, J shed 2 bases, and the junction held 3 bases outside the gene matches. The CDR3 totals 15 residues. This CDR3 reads CATRGTSGGQETQYF. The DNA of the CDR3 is TGTGCCACCCGCGGGACTAGCGGGGGGCAAGAGACCCAGTACTTC.

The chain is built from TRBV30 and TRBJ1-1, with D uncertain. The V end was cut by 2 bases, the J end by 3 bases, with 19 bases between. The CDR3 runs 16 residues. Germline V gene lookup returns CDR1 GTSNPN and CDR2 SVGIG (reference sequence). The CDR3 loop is CAWSLTRTAGYTEAFF. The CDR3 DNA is TGTGCCTGGAGTTTGACTAGAACGGCGGGGTACACTGAAGCTTTCTTT.

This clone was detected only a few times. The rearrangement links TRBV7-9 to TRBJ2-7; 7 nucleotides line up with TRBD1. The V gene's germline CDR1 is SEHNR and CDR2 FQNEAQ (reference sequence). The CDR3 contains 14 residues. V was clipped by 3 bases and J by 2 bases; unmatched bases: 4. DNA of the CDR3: TGTGCCAGCAGCTTTGACAGGGCCCCCTACGAGCAGTACTTC. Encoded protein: CASSFDRAPYEQYF.

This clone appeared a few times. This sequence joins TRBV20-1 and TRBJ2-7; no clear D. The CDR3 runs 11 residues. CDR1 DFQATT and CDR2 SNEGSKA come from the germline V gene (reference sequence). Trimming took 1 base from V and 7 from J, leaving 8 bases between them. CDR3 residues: CSARVVEEQYF. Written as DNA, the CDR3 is TGCAGTGCTAGAGTAGTTGAGGAGCAGTACTTC.

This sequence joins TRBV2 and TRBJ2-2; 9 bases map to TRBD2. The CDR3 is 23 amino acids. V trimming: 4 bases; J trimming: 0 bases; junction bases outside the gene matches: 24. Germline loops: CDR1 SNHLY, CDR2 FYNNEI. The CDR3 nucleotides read TGTGCCAGCAGTGTGATTCCTCCTTCATGGGCTAGCGGGATACCCTCGAACACCGGGGAGCTGTTTTTT. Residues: CASSVIPPSWASGIPSNTGELFF.

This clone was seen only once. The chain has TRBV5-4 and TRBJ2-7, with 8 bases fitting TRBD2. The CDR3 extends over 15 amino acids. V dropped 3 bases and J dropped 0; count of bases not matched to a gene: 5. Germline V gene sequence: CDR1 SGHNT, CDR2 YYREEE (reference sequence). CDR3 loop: CASSSGTSNSYEQYF. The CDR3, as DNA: TGTGCCAGCAGCTCGGGGACTAGTAACTCCTACGAGCAGTACTTC.

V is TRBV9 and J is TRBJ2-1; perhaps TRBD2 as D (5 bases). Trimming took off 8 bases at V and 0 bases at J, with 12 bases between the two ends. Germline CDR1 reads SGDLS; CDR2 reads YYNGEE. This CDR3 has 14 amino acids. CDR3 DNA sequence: TGTGCCAGGAACGGCCGGGGCTCCTACAATGAGCAGTTCTTC. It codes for CARNGRGSYNEQFF.

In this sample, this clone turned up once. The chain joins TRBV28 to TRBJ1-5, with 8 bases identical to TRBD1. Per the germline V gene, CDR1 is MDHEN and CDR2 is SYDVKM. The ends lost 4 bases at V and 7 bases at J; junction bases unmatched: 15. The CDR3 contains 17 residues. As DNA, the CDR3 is TGTGCCAGCAGTTCGGGACAGGCTGGGGTCCGTCGGCAGCCCCAGCATTTT. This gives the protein CASSSGQAGVRRQPQHF.

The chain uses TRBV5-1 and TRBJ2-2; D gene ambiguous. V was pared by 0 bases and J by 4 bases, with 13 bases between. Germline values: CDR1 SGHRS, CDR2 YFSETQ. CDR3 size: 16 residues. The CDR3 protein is CASSLVASLGTGELFF. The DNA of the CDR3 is TGCGCCAGCAGCTTGGTCGCCAGTCTTGGCACCGGGGAGCTGTTTTTT.

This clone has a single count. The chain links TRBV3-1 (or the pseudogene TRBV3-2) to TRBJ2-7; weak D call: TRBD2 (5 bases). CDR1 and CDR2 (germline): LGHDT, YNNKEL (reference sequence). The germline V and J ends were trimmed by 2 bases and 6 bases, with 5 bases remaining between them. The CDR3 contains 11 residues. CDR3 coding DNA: TGTGCCAGCAGCCAACGGGGCGAGCAGTACTTC. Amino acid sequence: CASSQRGEQYF.

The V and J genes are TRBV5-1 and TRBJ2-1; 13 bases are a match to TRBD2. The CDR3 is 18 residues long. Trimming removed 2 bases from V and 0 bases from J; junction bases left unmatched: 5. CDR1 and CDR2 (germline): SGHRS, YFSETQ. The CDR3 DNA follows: TGCGCCAGCAGCTTTTCACTAGCGGGAGGGTACTCCTACAATGAGCAGTTCTTC. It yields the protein CASSFSLAGGYSYNEQFF.

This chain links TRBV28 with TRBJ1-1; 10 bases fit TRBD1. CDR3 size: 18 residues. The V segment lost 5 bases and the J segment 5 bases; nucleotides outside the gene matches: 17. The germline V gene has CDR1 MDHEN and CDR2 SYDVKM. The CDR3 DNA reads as TGTGCCAGCAGTGGGCCGGGACAGGGGATCATTCGGGGGACTGAAGCTTTCTTT. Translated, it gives CASSGPGQGIIRGTEAFF.

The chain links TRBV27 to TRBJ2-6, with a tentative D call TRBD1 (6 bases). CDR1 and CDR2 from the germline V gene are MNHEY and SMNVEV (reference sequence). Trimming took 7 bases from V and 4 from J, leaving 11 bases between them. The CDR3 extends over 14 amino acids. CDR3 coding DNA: TGTGCCAGCACTCCCCAGGGGGGGGCCAACGTCCTGACTTTC. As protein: CASTPQGGANVLTF.

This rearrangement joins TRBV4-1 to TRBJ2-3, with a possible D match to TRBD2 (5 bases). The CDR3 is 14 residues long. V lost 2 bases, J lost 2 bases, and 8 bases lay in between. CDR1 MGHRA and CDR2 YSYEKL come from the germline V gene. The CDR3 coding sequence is TGCGCCAGCAGCCAATCGGGATACACAGATACGCAGTATTTT. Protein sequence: CASSQSGYTDTQYF.

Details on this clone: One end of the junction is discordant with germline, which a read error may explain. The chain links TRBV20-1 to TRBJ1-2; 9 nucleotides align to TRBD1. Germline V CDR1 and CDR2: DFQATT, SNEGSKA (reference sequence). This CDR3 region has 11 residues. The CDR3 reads CSASWDRDISF. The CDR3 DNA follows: TGCAGTGCTAGTTGGGACAGGGACATCTCATTC.

This CDR3 is CASSIGQGADTQYF. In nucleotides, the CDR3 is TGCGCCAGCAGCATTGGACAGGGGGCTGATACGCAGTATTTT. The chain employs TRBV5-1 and TRBJ2-3; 11 nucleotides match TRBD1. J lost 6 bases, V lost 4 bases, and 4 bases had no gene match. Looked up from germline, CDR1 is SGHRS and CDR2 is YFSETQ. This CDR3 is built from 14 residues. The full variable domain, with the rest looked up from reference TRBV5-1 and TRBJ2-3, is KAGVTQTPRYLIKTRGQQVTLSCSPISGHRSVSWYQQTPGQGLQFLFEYFSETQRNKGNFPGRFSGRQFSNSRSEMNVSTLELGDSALYLCASSIGQGADTQYFGPGTRLTVL.